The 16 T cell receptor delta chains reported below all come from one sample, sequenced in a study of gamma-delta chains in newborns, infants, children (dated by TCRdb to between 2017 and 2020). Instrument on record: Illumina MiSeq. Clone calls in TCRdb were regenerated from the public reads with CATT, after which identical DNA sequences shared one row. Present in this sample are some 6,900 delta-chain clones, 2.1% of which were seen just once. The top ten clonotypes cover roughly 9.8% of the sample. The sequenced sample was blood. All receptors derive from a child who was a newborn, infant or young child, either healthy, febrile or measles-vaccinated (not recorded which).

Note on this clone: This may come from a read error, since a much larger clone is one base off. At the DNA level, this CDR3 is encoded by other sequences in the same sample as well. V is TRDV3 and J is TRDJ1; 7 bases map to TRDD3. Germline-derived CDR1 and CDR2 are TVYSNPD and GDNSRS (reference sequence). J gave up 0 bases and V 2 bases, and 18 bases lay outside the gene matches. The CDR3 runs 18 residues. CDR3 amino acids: CAFVLLGVPGAYTDKLIF. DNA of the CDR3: TGTGCCTTTGTCCTCCTGGGGGTCCCCGGAGCGTACACCGATAAACTCATCTTT.

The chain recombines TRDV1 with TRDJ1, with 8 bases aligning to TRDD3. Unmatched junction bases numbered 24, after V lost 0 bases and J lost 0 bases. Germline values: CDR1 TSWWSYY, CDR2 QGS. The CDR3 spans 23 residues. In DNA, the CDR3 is TGTGCTCTTGGGGAACTAAGTTCCCCCGTACTGGGGGTTTCAAGGTCGTACACCGATAAACTCATCTTT. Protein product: CALGELSSPVLGVSRSYTDKLIF.

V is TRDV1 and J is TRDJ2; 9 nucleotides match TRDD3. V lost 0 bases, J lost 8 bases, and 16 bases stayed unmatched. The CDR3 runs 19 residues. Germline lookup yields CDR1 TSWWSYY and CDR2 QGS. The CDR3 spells CALGELFLQLGDPSAQLFF. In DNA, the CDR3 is TGTGCTCTTGGGGAACTGTTCCTACAACTGGGGGACCCTTCGGCACAACTCTTCTTT.

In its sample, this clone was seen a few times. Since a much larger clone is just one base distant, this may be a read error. CDR3 in amino acids: CACDTGSTLVDTQRTDKLIF. CDR3 DNA sequence: TGTGCCTGTGACACCGGTAGTACTCTGGTGGATACTCAGAGGACCGATAAACTCATCTTT. The V call is TRDV2, the J call TRDJ1; D may be TRDD3 (6 bases). Germline assignment: CDR1 GEAIGNYY and CDR2 EKD. The CDR3 is 20 residues long. Trimming pared 0 bases from V and 2 bases from J, leaving 27 bases between.

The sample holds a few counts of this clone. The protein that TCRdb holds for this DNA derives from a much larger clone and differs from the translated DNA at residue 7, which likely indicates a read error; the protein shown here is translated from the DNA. The CDR3 spells CALGELTTGGYTDKLIF. Written as DNA, the CDR3 is TGTGCTCTTGGGGAACTAACAACTGGGGGATACACCGATAAACTCATCTTT. The chain couples TRDV1 to TRDJ1, with TRDD3 identical over 10 bases. The V segment lost 0 bases and the J segment 0 bases; nucleotides outside the gene matches: 4. The CDR3 runs 17 residues. The V gene's germline CDR1 is TSWWSYY and CDR2 QGS.

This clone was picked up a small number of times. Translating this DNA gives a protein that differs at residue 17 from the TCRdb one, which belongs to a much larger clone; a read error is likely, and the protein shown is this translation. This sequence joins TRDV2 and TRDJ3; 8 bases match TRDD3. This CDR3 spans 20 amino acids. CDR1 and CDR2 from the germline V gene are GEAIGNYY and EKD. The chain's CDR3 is CACDTVPGGLSSWDTRRMFF. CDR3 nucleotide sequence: TGTGCCTGTGACACCGTTCCTGGGGGACTAAGCTCCTGGGACACCCGACGGATGTTTTTC.

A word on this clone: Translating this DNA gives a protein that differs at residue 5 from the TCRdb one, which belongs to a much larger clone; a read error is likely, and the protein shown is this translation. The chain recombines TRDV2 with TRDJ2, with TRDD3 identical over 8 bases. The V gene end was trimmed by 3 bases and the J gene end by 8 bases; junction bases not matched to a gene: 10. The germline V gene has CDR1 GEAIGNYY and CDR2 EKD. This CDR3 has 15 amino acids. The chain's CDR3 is CACDAVGGYGAQLFF. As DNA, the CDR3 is TGTGCCTGTGACGCCGTCGGGGGATATGGGGCACAACTCTTCTTT.

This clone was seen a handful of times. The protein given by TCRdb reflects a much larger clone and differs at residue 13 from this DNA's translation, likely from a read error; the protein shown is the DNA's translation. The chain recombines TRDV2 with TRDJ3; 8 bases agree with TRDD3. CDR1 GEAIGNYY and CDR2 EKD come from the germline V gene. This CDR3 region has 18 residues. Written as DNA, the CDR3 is TGTGCCTGTGACACCTGGGGGATGAGCTCCTGGGACGCCCGACAGATGTTTTTC. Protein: CACDTWGMSSWDARQMFF.

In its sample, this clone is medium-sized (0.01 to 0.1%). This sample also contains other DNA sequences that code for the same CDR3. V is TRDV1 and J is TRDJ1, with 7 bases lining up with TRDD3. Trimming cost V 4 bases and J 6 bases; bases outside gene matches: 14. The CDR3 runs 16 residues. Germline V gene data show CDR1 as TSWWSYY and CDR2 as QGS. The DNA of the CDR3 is TGTGCTCTTGGGGGCTTGATAATTGGGGGAGCCTATAAACTCATCTTT. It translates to CALGGLIIGGAYKLIF.

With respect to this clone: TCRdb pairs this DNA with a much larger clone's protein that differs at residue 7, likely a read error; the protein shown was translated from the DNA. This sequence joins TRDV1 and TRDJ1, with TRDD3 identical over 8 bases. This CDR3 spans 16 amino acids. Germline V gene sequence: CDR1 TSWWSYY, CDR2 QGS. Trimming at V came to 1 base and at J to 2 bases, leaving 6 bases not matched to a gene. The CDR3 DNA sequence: TGTGCTCTTGGGGAACATCCGGGGGATAAAACCGATAAACTCATCTTT. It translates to CALGEHPGDKTDKLIF.

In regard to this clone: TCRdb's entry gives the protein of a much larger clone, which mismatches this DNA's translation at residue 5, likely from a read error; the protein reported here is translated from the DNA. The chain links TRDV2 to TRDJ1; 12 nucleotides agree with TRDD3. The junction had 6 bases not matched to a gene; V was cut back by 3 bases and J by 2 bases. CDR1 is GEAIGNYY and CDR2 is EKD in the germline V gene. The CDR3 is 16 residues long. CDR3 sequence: CACDAWGIRGTDKLIF. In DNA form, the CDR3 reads TGTGCCTGTGACGCCTGGGGGATACGAGGTACCGATAAACTCATCTTT.

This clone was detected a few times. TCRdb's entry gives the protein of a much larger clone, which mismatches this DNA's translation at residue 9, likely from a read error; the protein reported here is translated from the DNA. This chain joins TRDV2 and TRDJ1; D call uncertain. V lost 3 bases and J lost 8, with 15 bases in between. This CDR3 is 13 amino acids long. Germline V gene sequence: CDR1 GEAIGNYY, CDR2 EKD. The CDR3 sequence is CACDGRDVWKLIF. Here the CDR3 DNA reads TGTGCCTGTGACGGACGCGACGTGTGGAAACTCATCTTT.

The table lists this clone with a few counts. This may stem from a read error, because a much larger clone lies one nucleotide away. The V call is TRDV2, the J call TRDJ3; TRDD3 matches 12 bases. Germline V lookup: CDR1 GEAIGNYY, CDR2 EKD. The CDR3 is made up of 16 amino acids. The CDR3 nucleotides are TGTGCCTGTACTGGGGGATACCCCTGGGGCACCCGACAGATGTTTTTC. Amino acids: CACTGGYPWGTRQMFF.

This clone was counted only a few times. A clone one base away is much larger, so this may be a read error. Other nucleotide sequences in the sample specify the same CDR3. The CDR3: CAFTGGYGSWDTRQMFF. The CDR3 DNA is TGTGCCTTTACTGGGGGATACGGCTCCTGGGACACTCGACAGATGTTTTTC. The J gene is TRDJ3, the V gene TRDV3, with 12 bases matching TRDD3. Per germline, CDR1 TVYSNPD and CDR2 GDNSRS (reference sequence). The CDR3 has 17 residues. The full variable domain, completed using reference TRDV3 and TRDJ3, is CDKVTQSSPDQTVASGSEVVLLCTYDTVYSNPDLFWYRIRPDYSFQFVFYGDNSRSEGADFTQGRFSVKHILTQKAFHLVISPVRTEDSATYYCAFTGGYGSWDTRQMFFGTGIKLFVEP.

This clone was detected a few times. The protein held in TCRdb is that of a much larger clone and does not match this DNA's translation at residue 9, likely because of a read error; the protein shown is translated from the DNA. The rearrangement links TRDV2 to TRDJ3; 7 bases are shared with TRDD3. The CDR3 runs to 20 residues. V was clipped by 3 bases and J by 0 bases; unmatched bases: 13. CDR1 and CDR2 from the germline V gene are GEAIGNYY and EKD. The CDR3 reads CACDGVGISRSSWDTRQMFF. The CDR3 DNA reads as TGTGCCTGTGACGGCGTGGGGATAAGCCGAAGCTCCTGGGACACCCGACAGATGTTTTTC.

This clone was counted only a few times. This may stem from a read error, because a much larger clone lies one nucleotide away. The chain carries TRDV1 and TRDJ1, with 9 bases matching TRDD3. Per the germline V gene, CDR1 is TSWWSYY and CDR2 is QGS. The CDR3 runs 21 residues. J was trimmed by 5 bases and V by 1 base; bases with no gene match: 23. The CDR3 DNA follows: TGTGCTCTTGGGGAACCAACCAATTTCCTACGGGGGATACAGTGCCCTGATAAACTCATCTTT. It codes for CALGEPTNFLRGIQCPDKLIF.